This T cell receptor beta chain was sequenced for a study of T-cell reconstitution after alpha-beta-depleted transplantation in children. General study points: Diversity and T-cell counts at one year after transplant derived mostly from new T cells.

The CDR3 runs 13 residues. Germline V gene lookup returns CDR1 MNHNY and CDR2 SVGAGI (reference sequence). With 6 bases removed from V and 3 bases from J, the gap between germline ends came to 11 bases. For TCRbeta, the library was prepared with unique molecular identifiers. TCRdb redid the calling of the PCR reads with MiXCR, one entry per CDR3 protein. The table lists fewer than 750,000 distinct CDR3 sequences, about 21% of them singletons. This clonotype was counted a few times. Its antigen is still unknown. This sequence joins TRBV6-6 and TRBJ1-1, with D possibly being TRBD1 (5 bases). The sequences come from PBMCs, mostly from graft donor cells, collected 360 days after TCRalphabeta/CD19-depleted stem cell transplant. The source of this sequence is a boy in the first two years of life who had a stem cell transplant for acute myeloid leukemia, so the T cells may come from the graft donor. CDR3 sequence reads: CASSIWGDTEAFF. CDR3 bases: TGTGCCAGCAGCATTTGGGGGGACACTGAAGCTTTCTTT.